Sequencing of this T cell receptor beta chain was carried out in a study of PD-L1 blockade in urothelial cancer (dated by TCRdb to 2015 to 2018). Regarding the complete study: Therapy was started in 2014 for all patients, and atezolizumab 1,200 mg was administered intravenously every 3 weeks. About 85% of the 29 patients were males with bladder-origin urothelial cancer, and 18 of 29 reported a prior smoking history. Patients had an ECOG performance status of 0 or 1 and had received between 0 and 3 prior chemotherapy regimens. Blood samples were analyzed at two time points: 3 weeks after treatment start (second dose) and 6 weeks after treatment start. Blood samples gave median yields of approximately 130,000 T cells and tens of thousands of unique TCRs, along with a median clonality of about 0.084. The study, an exploratory multi-omic analysis, examined somatic, immune and clinical correlates of response to PD-L1 blockade with atezolizumab in urothelial cancer. Pretreatment tumor samples, along with matched peripheral blood serially collected before and after atezolizumab treatment, were subjected to TCR sequencing. Durable clinical benefit was defined as progression-free survival longer than 6 months, and TCR features were also tested against progression-free and overall survival. In the same patients who had TCR sequencing, pretreatment tumors also underwent whole exome sequencing and RNA sequencing. Durable clinical benefit was achieved by nine patients but not by the remaining 20. Pretreatment blood TCR-seq was available for twenty-nine patients, at least one posttreatment blood collection was obtained for some 25 patients, and tumor TCR-seq was available for some 25 patients.

Explained via the paper, the time point label denotes: peripheral blood 6 weeks after treatment start. The cohort included 29 patients with locally advanced or metastatic urothelial carcinoma who were treated at Memorial Sloan Kettering on a trial protocol. Peripheral blood mononuclear cells were collected pretreatment and during treatment, with between 1 and 8 total time points obtained per patient. The Qiagen DNeasy Blood extraction kit was used to purify genomic DNA from total PBMCs and tumor samples. PBMCs were collected pretreatment and during treatment and were isolated and stored as previously described. Synthetic TCR analog templates were spiked into each PCR to estimate absolute template abundance from read counts. TCRbeta CDR3 regions were amplified from genomic DNA with bias-controlled V and J gene primers using the immunoSEQ assay. Sequencing of rearranged TCRbeta segments was performed at approximately 20X coverage. Turning to the authors' computational methods: Clustering was used to correct sequencing errors, and CDR3s were annotated against IMGT so that V, D and J genes could be assigned. Downstream analyses used only productive TCRbeta rearrangements, leaving out any out-of-frame or stop-codon sequences. Clonality was calculated as one minus the Shannon entropy normalized by the log of the number of unique productive sequences. Fisher's exact test with Benjamini-Hochberg correction, using a cutoff of adjusted p below 0.01, was how clones that differed between time points or between blood and tumor were identified. The table comes from immuneACCESS by way of TCRdb, which keeps in-frame sequences with V and J called. Part of the clones is missing from these tables; in studies checked, under half for an unresolved V gene and the rest for unknown reasons. From that table come the V and J calls and clone size; the DNA was used to work out D and trimming. Counted in this sample were 66,000 or so clones; 88% of them appeared once. About 11% of the sample rests with the top ten.

Summary of the overall study and its limitations: Improved progression-free and overall survival was found to be associated with pretreatment peripheral blood TCR clonality below the median. Small sample size (n ≈ 29) and many exploratory analyses mean the results are intended to be hypothesis-generating. Patients with durable benefit showed greater expansion of tumor-associated TCR clones in peripheral blood 3 weeks after starting treatment (n of about 21, p = 0.022).

Note on this clone: Its binding antigen is unknown. Per-base qualities were not stored, and no clone one base away is much larger.

Germline trimming amounts to 3 bases on V and 4 bases on J, with 2 as the count of junction bases outside the gene matches. Reading the germline V gene (reference sequence) gives CDR1 MNHNY and CDR2 SVGAGI. The CDR3 measures 13 amino acids from cysteine to phenylalanine. The CDR3 DNA has 39 bases and is translated from base 1. The sequence joins TRBV6-6 to TRBJ2-7; TRBD1 fits 8 bases in the junction. Sequencing used PBMCs, obtained around atezolizumab (anti-PD-L1) treatment. The TCR originated in a man in his sixties with urothelial cancer. The CDR3 has the sequence CASSYGDRYEQYF. Read as DNA, the sequence is TGTGCCAGCAGTTATGGGGACAGGTACGAGCAGTACTTC.